This TCR beta chain was retrieved from a study of blood T cells in healthy people across ages. The CDR3 sequence is 14 residues long. Looked up from germline, CDR1 is SNHLY and CDR2 is FYNNEI. Trimming cost V 4 bases and J 4 bases; bases outside gene matches: 4. Primed by a sample-barcoded 5' primer and a J-beta primer mix, a second PCR proceeded for about 7 to 12 cycles. TCRdb used MiXCR to reprocess the 5' RACE reads, holding one entry per CDR3 protein. Of roughly 860,000 distinct CDR3 sequences listed, around two thirds were seen once; the top ten hold roughly 25%. Sequencing was carried out using blood. The V call is TRBV2, the J call TRBJ1-5; 7 bases align to TRBD1. The TCR comes from a man aged 30 to 39 in good health. The CDR3 here is CASSGGDRNQPQHF. Written as DNA, the CDR3 is TGTGCCAGCAGTGGTGGGGACAGAAATCAGCCCCAGCATTTT.